This TCR beta chain was sequenced in a study of OX40 agonist ivuxolimab in advanced cancers. Study-wide context: Intravenous ivuxolimab was administered to patients every 2 weeks at 0.01 to 10 mg/kg.

Sequenced by immunoSEQ multiplex PCR; TCRdb stores in-frame clones only, minus some. Here the sample spans fewer than 45,000 clones, 80% to 90% being singletons. CDR3 length: 14 residues. Germline V gives CDR1 MNHNS, CDR2 SASEGT. V trimming: 0 bases; J trimming: 8 bases; junction bases outside the gene matches: 6. The sequencing used CD4+ or CD8+ T cells sorted from blood, collected in a trial of the OX40 agonist ivuxolimab. V gene TRBV6-1 combines with J gene TRBJ1-2, with TRBD1 matching 7 bases. The receptor comes from an adult with an advanced solid tumor such as melanoma, head and neck, liver or kidney cancer. In DNA, the CDR3 is TGTGCCAGCAGTGAAGCGCTGACAGGGAGGGGCTACACCTTC. Translation gives CASSEALTGRGYTF.